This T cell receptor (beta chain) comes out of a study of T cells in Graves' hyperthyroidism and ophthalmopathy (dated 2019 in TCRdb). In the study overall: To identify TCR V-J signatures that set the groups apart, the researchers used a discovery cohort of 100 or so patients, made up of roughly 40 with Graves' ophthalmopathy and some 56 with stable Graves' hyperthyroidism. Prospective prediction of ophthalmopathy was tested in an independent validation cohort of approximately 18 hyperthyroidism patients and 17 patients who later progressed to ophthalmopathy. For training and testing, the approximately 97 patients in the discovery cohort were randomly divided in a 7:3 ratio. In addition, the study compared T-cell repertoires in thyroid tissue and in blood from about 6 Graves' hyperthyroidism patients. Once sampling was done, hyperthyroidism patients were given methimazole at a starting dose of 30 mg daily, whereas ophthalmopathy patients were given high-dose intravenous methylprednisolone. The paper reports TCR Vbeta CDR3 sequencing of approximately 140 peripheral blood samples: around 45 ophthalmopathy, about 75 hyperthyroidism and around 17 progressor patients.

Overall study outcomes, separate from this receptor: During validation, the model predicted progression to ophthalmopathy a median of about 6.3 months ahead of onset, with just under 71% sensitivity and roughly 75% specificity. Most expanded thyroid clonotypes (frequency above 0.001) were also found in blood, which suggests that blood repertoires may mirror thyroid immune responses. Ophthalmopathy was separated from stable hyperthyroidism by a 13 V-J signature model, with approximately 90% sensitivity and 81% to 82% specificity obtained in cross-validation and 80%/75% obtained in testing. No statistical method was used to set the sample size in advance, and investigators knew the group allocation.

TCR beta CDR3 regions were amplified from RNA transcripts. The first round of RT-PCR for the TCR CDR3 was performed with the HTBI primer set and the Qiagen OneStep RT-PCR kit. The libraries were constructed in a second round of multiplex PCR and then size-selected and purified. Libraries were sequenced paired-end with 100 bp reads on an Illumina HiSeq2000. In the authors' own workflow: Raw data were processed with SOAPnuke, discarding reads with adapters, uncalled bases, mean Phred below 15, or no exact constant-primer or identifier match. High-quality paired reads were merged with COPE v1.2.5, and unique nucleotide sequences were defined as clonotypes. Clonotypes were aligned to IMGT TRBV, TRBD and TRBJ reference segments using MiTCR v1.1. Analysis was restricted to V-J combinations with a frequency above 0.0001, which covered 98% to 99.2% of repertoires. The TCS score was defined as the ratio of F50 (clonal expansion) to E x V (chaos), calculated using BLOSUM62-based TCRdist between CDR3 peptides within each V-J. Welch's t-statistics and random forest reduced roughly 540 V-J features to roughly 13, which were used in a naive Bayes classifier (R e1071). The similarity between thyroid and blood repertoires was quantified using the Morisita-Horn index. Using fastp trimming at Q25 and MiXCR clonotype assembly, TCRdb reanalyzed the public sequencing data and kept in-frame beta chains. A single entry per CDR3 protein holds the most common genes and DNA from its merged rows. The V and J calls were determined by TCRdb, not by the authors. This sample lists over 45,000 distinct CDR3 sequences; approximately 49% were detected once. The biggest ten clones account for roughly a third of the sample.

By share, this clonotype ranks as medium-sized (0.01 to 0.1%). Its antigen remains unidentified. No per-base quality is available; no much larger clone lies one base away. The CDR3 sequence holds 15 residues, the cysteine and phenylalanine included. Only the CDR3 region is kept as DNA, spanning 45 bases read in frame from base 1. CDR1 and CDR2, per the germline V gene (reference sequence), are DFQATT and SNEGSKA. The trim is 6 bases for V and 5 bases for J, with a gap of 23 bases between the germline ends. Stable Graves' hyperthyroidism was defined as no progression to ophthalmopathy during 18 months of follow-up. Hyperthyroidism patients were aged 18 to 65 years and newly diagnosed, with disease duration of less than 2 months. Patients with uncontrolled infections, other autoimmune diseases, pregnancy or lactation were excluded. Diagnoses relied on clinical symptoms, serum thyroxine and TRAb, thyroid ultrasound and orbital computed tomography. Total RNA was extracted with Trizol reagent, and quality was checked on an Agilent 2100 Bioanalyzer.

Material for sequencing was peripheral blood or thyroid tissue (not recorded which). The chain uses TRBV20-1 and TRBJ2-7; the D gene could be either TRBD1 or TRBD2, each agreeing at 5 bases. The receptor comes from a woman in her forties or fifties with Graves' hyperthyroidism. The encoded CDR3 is CSATGPHSFHDEQYF. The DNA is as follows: TGCAGTGCAACGGGACCGCACTCTTTTCACGACGAGCAGTACTTC.